This record covers a single T cell receptor (beta chain). Its antigen remains undetermined. Base-call qualities are not available, and no considerably larger clone is one nucleotide away. CDR1 and CDR2 are drawn from the germline V gene: SGHRS, YFSETQ. From its cysteine to its phenylalanine, the CDR3 spans 14 amino acids. Kept here is only the CDR3 DNA, which spans 42 bases and is read in frame from base 1. V ends up 1 base short and J 3 bases short, with an unmatched junction base count of 1. In total, fewer than 750 healthy bone marrow donors made up the cohort. At the time of sampling, all cohort members were nominally healthy, though unrecorded immune exposures were likely present. The donor tested CMV seronegative and was one of the 352 seronegative cohort members. A peripheral blood sample was provided by each donor, and peripheral blood mononuclear cells were used for TCR beta sequencing. The Qiagen DNeasy Blood Extraction Kit was used to extract genomic DNA from the blood cell samples.

The library was prepared using the immunoSEQ multiplex PCR assay. The multiplex PCR relied on a mix of 60 forward primers for TCR Vbeta segments and 13 reverse primers for TCR Jbeta segments. A multiplex PCR assay on genomic DNA amplified the CDR3 region of rearranged TCR beta genes. On the Illumina HiSeq System, the amplified TCR beta libraries were sequenced as 87-base-pair reads. On the authors' methods: A later analysis counted approximately 74 million unique TCR beta chains across the 650 to 800 repertoires, and 10 million to 11 million of these chains were shared by at least two donors. To remove PCR and sequencing errors, raw reads were error-corrected and collapsed into unique sequences using a nearest-neighbor algorithm that merged closely related sequences. V, D and J gene segments were assigned by aligning CDR3 sequences to IMGT reference sequences. For a sequence to be retained, at least a six-nucleotide match to both a V gene segment and a J gene segment was required. Rearrangements were classified as productive when the CDR3 lacked stop codons and remained in frame with V and J, and all other rearrangements were classified as non-productive. Following IMGT convention, CDR3 was defined as the stretch from the second conserved V-encoded cysteine up to the conserved J-encoded phenylalanine. The earlier analysis of around 640 of the donors excluded sequences that lacked an unambiguous match to a single V gene segment. In an earlier analysis of some 590 of the donors, V segments were called functional above 56.7% productive rearrangements and were called segregating when the between-donor standard deviation exceeded 5%. A statistical classification framework was built for diagnosing cytomegalovirus status from the catalog of TCR beta chain sequences. A later analysis assigned V and J genes by comparing TCR nucleotide sequences with IMGT/GENE-DB human TR gene sequences. Using the TCRdist pipeline, a later analysis assigned CDR3 sequences along with most-parsimonious VDJ recombination scenarios. In a later analysis, every TCR beta chain was defined by the combination of its CDR3 amino acid sequence and its V-gene family, and reads without a unique V-gene family were dropped. To address suspected cross-contamination and a sequencing artifact, a later analysis removed 592 highly shared, low-generation-probability nucleotide sequences. A later analysis calculated a clonal expansion index for each public chain from normalized within-repertoire ranks of inferred template counts. Generation probabilities in a later analysis came from a VDJ recombination model fitted to out-of-frame rearrangements, and those results were checked against IGoR. A later analysis scored TCR-TCR, TCR-HLA and TCR-CMV co-occurrence with hypergeometric tests, applying a repertoire-size bias correction to TCR pairs. In a later analysis, false discovery rates were estimated by permuting HLA or CMV assignments 20 times. In a later analysis, co-occurring TCRs were grouped using DBSCAN, with TCRdist sequence similarity added in when clustering inside HLA-allele-positive subsets. For co-occurrence clustering, repertoires with fewer than 30,000 or more than 120,000 public chains were excluded, along with about five repertoires with anomalous nucleotide sharing. The table comes from immuneACCESS by way of TCRdb, which keeps in-frame sequences with V and J called. Part of the clones is missing from these tables; in studies checked, under half for an unresolved V gene and the rest for unknown reasons. V and J calls plus clone size are reproduced from that table; the DNA served to infer D and trimming. Counted in this sample were more than 80,000 clones; approximately 64% of them appeared once. Together, the top ten hold around 3.5% of the sample.

This sample was included in a study of cytomegalovirus exposure and HLA in healthy donors (dated by TCRdb to 2016 to 2017). About the full investigation: In an earlier analysis of under 750 of the donors, 250 to 350 Gb of sequence data and 100 million or so unique TCR beta sequences from some 170 million T cells were reported. Approximately 310 gigabases of sequencing data and 70 million to 100 million unique TCR sequences were included in an early release covering under 650 HLA-typed donors. Of the roughly 390 genotyped donors, approximately 83% fell in the genetic ancestry cluster associated with self-reported Caucasian donors. The aim of the study was to test whether cataloging public T cell receptors could identify signatures of past pathogen exposure. The T cell repertoires of some 670 subjects were profiled by immunosequencing and related to cytomegalovirus serostatus. Along with the roughly 700-subject first cohort, a separate validation cohort of over a hundred different subjects was used. The study combined high-throughput TCR immunosequencing, statistical association of individual TCRs with disease status, and machine learning to predict cytomegalovirus infection status. A later analysis re-analyzed previously published TCR beta repertoires from 666 donors and added high-resolution HLA genotyping to study TCR occurrence patterns. Rather than using new phenotypic data, the later analysis identified candidate immune exposures from TCR beta sequences and from how often those sequences occurred across donors. An earlier analysis of 450 to 750 of the donors used high-throughput TCR beta sequencing to judge whether each TCR beta V gene segment behaved as functional or pseudogenic. Donor age, sex, ethnicity and CMV serostatus were compiled together with the repertoire data. In a later genetic analysis, genome-wide SNP genotypes for 398 of the 666 donors were used, and that subset was treated as a discovery cohort. All discovery cohort repertoires had been generated using a single sequencing platform. Class I and class II HLA loci were covered by the typing at four-digit resolution. The number of donors typed differed by locus, with about 629-630 for A, B, C, DRB1 and DQB1, roughly 520 for DQA1, some 570 for DPA1, and approximately 470 for DPB1. Because of strong linkage in the cohort, five DR-DQ haplotypes were treated as single units for association and clustering. Across some 400 genotyped donors of the cohort, an average of approximately 220,000 unique TCR beta nucleotide sequences per donor were sequenced, and 15% to 20% of those sequences were non-productive.

Results and caveats for the whole study, not just this receptor: Cytomegalovirus status was reported to be diagnosed by the classifier with high specificity and sensitivity in both the original and validation cohorts. According to a later analysis, parvovirus B19, influenza, CMV and Epstein-Barr virus appeared linked to several top co-occurrence clusters. A cluster of highly shared sequence variants was judged likely to be a technical artifact of the sequencing pipeline. Some IMGT-functional V segments, including TRBV6-2 and TRBV6-3, could not be told apart with the 87-base-pair reads, so those segments were excluded. A further reported finding was that TCR beta sequences accurately predicted the HLA-A and HLA-B alleles for most subjects in the first cohort. Most TCR sequences were observed very rarely across donors, whereas some public TCRs were present in many individuals. V-gene and J-gene trimming of TCR beta chains was associated with a missense DCLRE1C variant in a later genetic analysis, and the association was replicated in an independent cohort. Roughly 15 rarely observed V segments, including chromosome 9 orphons, were excluded from the earlier analysis of just under 600 of the donors because counts were too low. The presence/absence analyses assumed that sequencing depth was roughly uniform across donors, and that assumption may not be true. In a later analysis, TCR association rates were found to vary across HLA loci, with the most associated TCRs seen for DRB1 alleles and the fewest for HLA-C alleles. Because some donors lacked HLA typing at each locus, the association tests relied only on the typed subset. In a later analysis, HLA-associated TCR beta chains showed more clonal expansion and lower generation probabilities than non-associated chains that were equally common. CMV serostatus was the only immune exposure information available for the cohort. Compared with the 666-donor mean, donors in an Asian-associated ancestry cluster had fewer N-insertions in productive TCRs, according to a later genetic analysis. Linkage disequilibrium might explain the correlated functional status among segregating V segments, but an unknown experimental factor could not be excluded. This cohort had only TCR beta chains sequenced, and the lack of alpha or paired-chain data limited which features could be detected. It was suggested by the authors that the approach could potentially be generalized to other disease states and immunological phenotypes. According to a later analysis, most CMV-associated TCR beta chains appeared to be HLA-restricted, and the HLA associations seemed to be driven largely by CMV exposure. In an earlier analysis of 587 of the donors, most TCR beta V segments appeared in productive rearrangements about 87% or about 30% of the time, broadly matching IMGT annotations. A later analysis associated 16,951 TCR beta sequences with specific HLA alleles at a false discovery rate of 0.05. In the study, around 150 TCR beta chains were listed as associated with cytomegalovirus. Three of the identified cytomegalovirus-associated TCR beta chains were confirmed in vitro to be specific for cytomegalovirus antigens. Strong co-occurrence of HLA alleles, especially DR and DQ, made assigning TCR associations to individual alleles difficult.

The sequence is built from TRBV5-1 and TRBJ1-1; 9 bases in between match TRBD1. This clonotype was sampled from a man aged 55 to 69 in good health and CMV-seronegative. The specimen was PBMCs. Here the CDR3 is given as CASSLNRGHTEAFF. The DNA reads TGCGCCAGCAGCTTGAACAGGGGGCACACTGAAGCTTTCTTT.